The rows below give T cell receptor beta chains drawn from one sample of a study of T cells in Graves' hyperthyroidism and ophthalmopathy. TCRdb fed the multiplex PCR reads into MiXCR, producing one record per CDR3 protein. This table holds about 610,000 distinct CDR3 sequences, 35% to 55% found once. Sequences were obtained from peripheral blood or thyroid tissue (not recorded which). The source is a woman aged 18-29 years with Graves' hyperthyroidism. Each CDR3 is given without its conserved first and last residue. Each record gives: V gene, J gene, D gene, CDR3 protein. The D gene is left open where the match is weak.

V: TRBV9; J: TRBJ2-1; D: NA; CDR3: ASSTPDGSWNNEQF
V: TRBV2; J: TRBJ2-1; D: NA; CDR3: ASSGFGWSYNEQF
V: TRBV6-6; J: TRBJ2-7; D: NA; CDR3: ASSYGQD
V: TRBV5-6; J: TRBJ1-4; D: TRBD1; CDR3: ASSFRDRDEKLF
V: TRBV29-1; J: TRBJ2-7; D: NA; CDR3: SVVMAVSYEQY
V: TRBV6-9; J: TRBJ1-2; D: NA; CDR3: ASSWTAQYGYT
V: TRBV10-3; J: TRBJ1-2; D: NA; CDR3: ATRGTYGYT
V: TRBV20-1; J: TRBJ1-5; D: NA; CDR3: SAYDTVDQPQH
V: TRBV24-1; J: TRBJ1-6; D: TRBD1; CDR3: ATSDAAQGSNSPLH
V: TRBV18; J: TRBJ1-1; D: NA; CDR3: ASRDMGTEAF
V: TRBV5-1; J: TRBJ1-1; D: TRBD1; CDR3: ASSRGETGVTEAF
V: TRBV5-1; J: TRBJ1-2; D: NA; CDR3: ASEPGGAQYGYT
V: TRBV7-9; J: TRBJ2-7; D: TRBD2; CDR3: ASSLAVAGGGEQY
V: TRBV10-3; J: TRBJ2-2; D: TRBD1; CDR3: AISDRLQGAGGTGELF
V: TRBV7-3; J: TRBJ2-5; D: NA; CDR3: ASLQGHGEQTQY
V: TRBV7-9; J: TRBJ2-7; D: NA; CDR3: ASSRQNYEQY
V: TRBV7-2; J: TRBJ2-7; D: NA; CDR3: ASSLVFVSYEQY
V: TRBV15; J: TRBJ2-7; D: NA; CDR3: ATSTGFNEQY
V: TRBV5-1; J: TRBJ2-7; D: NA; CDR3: ASSLSSGLDYEQY
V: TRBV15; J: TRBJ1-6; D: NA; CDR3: ATSRDTGSPLH
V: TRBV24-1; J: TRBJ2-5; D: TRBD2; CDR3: ATSAGRLAGDVKTQY
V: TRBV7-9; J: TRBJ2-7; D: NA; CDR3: ASSLAAGSYSYEQY
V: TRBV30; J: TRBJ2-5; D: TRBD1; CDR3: AWQRSYRGRETQY
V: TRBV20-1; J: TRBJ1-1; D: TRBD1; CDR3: SASDREWTEAF
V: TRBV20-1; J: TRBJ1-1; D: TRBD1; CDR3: SALGQGMGTEAF
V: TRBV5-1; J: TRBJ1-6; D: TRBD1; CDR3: ASSLAAPGQGSPLH
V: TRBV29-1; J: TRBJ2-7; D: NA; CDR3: SVNAGPTGSSYEQY
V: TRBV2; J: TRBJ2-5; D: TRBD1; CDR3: ASRDRTGTFETQY
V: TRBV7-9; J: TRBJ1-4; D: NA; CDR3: ASSLGAGNEKLF
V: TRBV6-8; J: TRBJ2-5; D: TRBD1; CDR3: ASRRTGDAKETQY
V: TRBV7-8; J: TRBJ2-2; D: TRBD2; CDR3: ASSQEVAGGNTGELF
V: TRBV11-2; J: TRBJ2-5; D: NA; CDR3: ASSLTVRQETQY
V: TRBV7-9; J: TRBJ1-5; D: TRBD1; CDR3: ASSLARGLIGEQPQH
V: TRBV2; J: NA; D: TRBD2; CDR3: ASSELLADPEQF
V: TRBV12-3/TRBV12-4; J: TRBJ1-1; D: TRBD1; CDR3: ASSFSGAGGTEAF
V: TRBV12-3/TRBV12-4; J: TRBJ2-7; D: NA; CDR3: ASSFLGQGSYEQY